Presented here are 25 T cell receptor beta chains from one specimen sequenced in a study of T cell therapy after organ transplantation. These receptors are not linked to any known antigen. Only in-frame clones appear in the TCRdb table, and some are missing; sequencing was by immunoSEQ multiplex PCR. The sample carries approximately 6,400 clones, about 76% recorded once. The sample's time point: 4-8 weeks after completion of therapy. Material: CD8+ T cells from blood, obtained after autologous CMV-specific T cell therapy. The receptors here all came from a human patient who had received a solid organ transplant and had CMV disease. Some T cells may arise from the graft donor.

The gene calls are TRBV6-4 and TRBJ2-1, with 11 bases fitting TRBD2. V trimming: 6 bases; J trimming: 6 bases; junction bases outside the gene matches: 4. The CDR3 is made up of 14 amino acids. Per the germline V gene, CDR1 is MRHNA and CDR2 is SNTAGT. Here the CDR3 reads CASSPGLAANEQFF. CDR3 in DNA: TGTGCCAGCAGCCCGGGACTAGCGGCCAATGAGCAGTTCTTC.

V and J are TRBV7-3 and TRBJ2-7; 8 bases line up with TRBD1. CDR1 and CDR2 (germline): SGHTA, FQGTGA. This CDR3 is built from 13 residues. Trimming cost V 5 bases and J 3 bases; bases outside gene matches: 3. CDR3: CASSEGTGYEQYF. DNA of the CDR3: TGTGCCAGCAGCGAAGGGACAGGCTACGAGCAGTACTTC.

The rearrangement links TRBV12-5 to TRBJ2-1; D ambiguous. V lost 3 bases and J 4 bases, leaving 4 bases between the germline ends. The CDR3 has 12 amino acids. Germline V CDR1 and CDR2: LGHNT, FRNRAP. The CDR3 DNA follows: TGTGCTAGTGGTTTAGGTTACAATGAGCAGTTCTTC. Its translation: CASGLGYNEQFF. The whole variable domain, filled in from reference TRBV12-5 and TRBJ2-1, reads DARVTQTPRHKVTEMGQEVTMRCQPILGHNTVFWYRQTMMQGLELLAYFRNRAPLDDSGMPKDRFSAEMPDATLATLKIQPSEPRDSAVYFCASGLGYNEQFFGPGTRLTVL.

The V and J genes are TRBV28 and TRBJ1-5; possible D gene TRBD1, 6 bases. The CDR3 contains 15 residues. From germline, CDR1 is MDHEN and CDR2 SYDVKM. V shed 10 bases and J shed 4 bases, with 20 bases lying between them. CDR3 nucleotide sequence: TGTGCCACCATCCCCATAGGACAGAAAAATCAGCCCCAGCATTTT. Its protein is CATIPIGQKNQPQHF.

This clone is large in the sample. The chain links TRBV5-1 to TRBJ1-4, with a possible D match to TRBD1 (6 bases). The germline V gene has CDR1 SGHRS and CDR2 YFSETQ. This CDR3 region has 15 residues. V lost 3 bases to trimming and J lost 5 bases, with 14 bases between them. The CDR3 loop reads CASSSGGGRNEKLFF. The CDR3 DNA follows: TGCGCCAGCAGCTCCGGAGGGGGGAGGAATGAAAAACTGTTTTTT. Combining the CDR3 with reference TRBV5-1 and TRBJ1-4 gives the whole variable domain KAGVTQTPRYLIKTRGQQVTLSCSPISGHRSVSWYQQTPGQGLQFLFEYFSETQRNKGNFPGRFSGRQFSNSRSEMNVSTLELGDSALYLCASSSGGGRNEKLFFGSGTQLSVL.

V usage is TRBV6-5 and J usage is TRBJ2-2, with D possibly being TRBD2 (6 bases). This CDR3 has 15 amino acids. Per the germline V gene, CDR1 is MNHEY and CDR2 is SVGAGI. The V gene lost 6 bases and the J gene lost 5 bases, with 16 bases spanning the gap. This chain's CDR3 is CASSPNREVTGELFF. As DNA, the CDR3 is TGTGCCAGCAGCCCAAATAGGGAGGTGACCGGGGAGCTGTTTTTT.

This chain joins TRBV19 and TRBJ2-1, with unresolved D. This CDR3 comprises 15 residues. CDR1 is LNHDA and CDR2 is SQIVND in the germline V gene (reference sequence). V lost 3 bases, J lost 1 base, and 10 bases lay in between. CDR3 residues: CASSILHWSYNEQFF. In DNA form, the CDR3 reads TGTGCCAGTAGTATCTTGCATTGGTCCTACAATGAGCAGTTCTTC.

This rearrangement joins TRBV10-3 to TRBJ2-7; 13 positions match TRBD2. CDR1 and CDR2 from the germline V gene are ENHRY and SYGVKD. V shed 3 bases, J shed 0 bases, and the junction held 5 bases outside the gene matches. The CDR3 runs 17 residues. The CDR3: CAISDRTSGRASYEQYF. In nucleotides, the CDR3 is TGTGCCATCAGTGATCGAACTAGCGGGAGGGCCTCCTACGAGCAGTACTTC.

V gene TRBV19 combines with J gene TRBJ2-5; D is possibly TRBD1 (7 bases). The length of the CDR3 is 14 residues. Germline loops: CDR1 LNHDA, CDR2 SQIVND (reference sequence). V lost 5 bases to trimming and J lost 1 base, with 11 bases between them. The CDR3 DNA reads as TGTGCCAGTAGTTCAGGGGGGACCCAAGAGACCCAGTACTTC. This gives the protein CASSSGGTQETQYF.

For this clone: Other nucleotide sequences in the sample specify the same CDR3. The CDR3 loop is CASSLGGWETQYF. The CDR3 nucleotides read TGTGCCAGCAGCTTAGGGGGATGGGAGACCCAGTACTTC. The chain uses TRBV7-3 and TRBJ2-5; the D call may be TRBD1 or TRBD2 (5 bases each). The germline V gene encodes CDR1 SGHTA and CDR2 FQGTGA. The length of the CDR3 is 13 residues. Trimming pared 2 bases from V and 5 bases from J, leaving 9 bases between.

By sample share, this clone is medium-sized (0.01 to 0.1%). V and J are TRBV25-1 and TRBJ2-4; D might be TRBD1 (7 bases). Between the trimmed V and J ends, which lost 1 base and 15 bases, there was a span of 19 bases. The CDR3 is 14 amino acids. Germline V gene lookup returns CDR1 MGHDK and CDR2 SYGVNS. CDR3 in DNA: TGTGCCAGCAGTGAATCGGGGGACAGAGCCCGGAGGTACTTC. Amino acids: CASSESGDRARRYF.

CDR3 region: CASSQVAGRNYNEQFF. In DNA, the CDR3 is TGTGCCAGCAGCCAAGTAGCCGGGAGGAATTACAATGAGCAGTTCTTC. The chain combines TRBV14 with TRBJ2-1; 7 positions match TRBD2. Germline values: CDR1 SGHDN, CDR2 FVKESK. This CDR3 spans 16 amino acids. V dropped 1 base and J dropped 4; count of bases not matched to a gene: 7.

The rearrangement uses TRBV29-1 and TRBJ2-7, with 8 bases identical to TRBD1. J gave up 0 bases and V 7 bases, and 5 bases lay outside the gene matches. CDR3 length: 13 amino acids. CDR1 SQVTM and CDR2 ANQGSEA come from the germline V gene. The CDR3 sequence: CSALTGDSYEQYF. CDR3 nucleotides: TGCAGCGCCCTGACAGGGGACTCCTACGAGCAGTACTTC.

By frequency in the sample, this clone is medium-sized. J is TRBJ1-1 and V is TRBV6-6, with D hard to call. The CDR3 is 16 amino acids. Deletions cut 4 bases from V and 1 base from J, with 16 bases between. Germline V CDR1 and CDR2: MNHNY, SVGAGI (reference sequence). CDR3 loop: CASSSPNPTENTEAFF. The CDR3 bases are TGTGCCAGCAGTTCCCCAAACCCGACCGAGAACACTGAAGCTTTCTTT.

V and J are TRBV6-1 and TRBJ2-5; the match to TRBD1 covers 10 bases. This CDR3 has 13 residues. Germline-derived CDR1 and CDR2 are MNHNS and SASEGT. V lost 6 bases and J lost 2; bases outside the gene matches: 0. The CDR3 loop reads CASRDRGQETQYF. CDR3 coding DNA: TGTGCCAGCAGGGACAGGGGGCAAGAGACCCAGTACTTC.

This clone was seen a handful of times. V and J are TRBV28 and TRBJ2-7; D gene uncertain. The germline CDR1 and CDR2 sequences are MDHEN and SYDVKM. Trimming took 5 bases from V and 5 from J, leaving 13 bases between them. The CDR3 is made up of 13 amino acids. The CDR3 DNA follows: TGTGCCAGCAGTCCCCAGATTGGCCACGAGCAGTACTTC. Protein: CASSPQIGHEQYF.

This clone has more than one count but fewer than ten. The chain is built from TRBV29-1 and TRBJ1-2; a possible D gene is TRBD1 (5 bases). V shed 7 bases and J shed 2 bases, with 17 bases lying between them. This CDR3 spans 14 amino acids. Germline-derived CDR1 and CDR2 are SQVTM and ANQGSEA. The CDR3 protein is CSATTGDSNYGYTF. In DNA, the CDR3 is TGCAGCGCGACAACAGGAGATTCCAACTATGGCTACACCTTC. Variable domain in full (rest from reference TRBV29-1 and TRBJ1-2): SAVISQKPSRDICQRGTSLTIQCQVDSQVTMMFWYRQQPGQSLTLIATANQGSEATYESGFVIDKFPISRPNLTFSTLTVSNMSPEDSSIYLCSATTGDSNYGYTFGSGTRLTVV.

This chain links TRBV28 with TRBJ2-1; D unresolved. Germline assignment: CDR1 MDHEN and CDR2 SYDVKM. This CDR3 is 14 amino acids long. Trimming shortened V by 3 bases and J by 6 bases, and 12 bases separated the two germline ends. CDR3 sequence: CASSLSEMGNEQFF. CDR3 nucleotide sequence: TGTGCCAGCAGTTTGTCGGAGATGGGCAATGAGCAGTTCTTC.

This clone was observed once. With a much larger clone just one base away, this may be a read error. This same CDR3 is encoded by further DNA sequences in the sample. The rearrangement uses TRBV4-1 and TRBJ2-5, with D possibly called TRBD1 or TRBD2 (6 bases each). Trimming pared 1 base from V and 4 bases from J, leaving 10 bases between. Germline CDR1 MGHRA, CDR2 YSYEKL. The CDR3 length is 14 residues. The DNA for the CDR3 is TGCGCCAGCAGCCAAGTACAGGGAGGAGAGACCCAGTACTTC. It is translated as CASSQVQGGETQYF.

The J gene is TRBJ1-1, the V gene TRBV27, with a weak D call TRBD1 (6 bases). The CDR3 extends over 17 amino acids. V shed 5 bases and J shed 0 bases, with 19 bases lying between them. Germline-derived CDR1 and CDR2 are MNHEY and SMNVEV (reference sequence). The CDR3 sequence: CASSASGTRGMNTEAFF. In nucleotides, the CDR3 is TGTGCCAGCAGTGCTTCCGGGACAAGGGGCATGAACACTGAAGCTTTCTTT.

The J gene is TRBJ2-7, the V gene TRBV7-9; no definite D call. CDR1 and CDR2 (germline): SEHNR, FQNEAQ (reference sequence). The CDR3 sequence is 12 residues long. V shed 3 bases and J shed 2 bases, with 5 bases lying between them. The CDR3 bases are TGTGCCAGCAGCTTTGGTGCCTACGAGCAGTACTTC. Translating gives CASSFGAYEQYF.

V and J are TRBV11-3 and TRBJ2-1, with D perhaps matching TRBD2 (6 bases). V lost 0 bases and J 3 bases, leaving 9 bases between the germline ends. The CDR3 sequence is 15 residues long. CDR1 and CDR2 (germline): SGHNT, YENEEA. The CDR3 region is CASSLDGGNYNEQFF. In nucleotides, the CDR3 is TGTGCCAGCAGCTTAGATGGCGGGAACTACAATGAGCAGTTCTTC.

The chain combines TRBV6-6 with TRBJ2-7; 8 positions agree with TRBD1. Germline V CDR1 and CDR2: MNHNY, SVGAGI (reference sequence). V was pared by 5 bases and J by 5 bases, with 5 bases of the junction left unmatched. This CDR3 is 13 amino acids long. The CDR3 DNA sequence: TGTGCCAGCAGTGACAGGGGTAGGAACGAGCAGTACTTC. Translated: CASSDRGRNEQYF.

The CDR3 reads CASSSRGYTGELFF. For the CDR3, the DNA is TGTGCCAGCAGCTCCAGGGGATACACCGGGGAGCTGTTTTTT. The chain carries TRBV7-9 and TRBJ2-2; a weak D match, TRBD1 (6 bases). This CDR3 is 14 amino acids long. Germline values: CDR1 SEHNR, CDR2 FQNEAQ (reference sequence). V was shortened by 4 bases and J by 3 bases, with 9 bases between the two germline ends.

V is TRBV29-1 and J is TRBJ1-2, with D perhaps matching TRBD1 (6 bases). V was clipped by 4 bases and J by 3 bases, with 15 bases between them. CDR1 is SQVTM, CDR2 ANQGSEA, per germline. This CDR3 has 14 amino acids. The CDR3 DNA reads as TGCAGCGTTGTAGTAGGGGGGAAGGACTATGGCTACACCTTC. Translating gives CSVVVGGKDYGYTF.